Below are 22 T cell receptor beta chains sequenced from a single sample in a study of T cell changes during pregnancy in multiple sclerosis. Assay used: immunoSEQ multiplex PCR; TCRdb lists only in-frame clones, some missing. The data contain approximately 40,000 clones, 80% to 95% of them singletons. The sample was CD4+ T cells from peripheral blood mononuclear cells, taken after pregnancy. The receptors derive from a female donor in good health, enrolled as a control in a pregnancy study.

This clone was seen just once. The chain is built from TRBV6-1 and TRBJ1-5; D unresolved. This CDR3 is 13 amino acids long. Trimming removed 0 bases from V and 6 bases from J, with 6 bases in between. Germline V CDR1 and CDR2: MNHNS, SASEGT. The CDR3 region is CASSEAQFQPQHF. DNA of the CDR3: TGTGCCAGCAGTGAAGCCCAATTTCAGCCCCAGCATTTT.

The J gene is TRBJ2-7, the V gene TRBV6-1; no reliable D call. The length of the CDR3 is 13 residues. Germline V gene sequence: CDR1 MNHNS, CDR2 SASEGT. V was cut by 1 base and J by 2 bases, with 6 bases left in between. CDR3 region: CASSEVQTYEQYF. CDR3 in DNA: TGTGCCAGCAGTGAAGTACAGACCTACGAGCAGTACTTC.

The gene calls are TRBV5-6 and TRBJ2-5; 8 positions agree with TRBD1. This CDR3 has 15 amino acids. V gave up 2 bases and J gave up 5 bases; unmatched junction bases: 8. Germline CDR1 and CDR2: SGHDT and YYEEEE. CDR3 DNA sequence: TGTGCCAGCAGCTTCAGGACAGGGAGGAGGGAGACCCAGTACTTC. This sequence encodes CASSFRTGRRETQYF.

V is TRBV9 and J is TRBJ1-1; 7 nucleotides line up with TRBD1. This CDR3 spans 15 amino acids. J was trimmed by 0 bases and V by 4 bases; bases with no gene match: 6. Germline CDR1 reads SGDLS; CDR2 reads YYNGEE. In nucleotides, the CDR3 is TGTGCCAGCAGCCCCGTGGGACAGATGAACACTGAAGCTTTCTTT. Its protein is CASSPVGQMNTEAFF.

The CDR3 DNA follows: TGTGCCAGTAGTATCGTCGCAGGCTATCAGGAGACCCAGTACTTC. This codes for CASSIVAGYQETQYF. The chain recombines TRBV19 with TRBJ2-5, with unresolved D. V gave up 3 bases and J gave up 5 bases, with 16 bases separating them. This CDR3 spans 15 amino acids. Looked up from germline, CDR1 is LNHDA and CDR2 is SQIVND (reference sequence).

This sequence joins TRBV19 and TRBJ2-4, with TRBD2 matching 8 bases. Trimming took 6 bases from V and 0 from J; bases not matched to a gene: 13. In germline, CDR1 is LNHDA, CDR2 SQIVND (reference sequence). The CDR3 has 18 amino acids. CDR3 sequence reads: CASSQRGTSIVAKNIQYF. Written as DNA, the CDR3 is TGTGCCAGTAGCCAGCGGGGGACGAGCATTGTAGCCAAAAACATTCAGTACTTC.

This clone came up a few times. DNA for the CDR3: TGTGCCAGCAGCTTAGAGGCCAGGAAAGCTTTCTTT. Amino acid sequence: CASSLEARKAFF. V is TRBV7-9 and J is TRBJ1-1; the D is unclear. CDR1 and CDR2 (germline): SEHNR, FQNEAQ (reference sequence). V lost 1 base to trimming and J lost 9 bases, with 9 bases between them. CDR3 length: 12 residues.

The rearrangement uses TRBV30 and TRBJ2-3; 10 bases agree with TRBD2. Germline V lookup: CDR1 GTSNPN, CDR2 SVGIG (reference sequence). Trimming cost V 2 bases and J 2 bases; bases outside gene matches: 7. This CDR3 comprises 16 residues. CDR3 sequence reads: CAWSSRTSGPTDTQYF. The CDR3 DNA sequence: TGTGCCTGGAGTTCTCGGACTAGCGGCCCCACAGATACGCAGTATTTT.

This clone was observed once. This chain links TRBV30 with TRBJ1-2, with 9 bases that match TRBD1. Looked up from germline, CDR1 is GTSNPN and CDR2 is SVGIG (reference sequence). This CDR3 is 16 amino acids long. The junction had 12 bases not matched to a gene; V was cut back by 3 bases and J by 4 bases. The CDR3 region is CAWRPPGTGYGYGYTF. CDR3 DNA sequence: TGTGCCTGGAGACCTCCCGGGACAGGGTACGGCTATGGCTACACCTTC. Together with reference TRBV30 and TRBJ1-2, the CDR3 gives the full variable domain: SQTIHQWPATLVQPVGSPLSLECTVEGTSNPNLYWYRQAAGRGLQLLFYSVGIGQISSEVPQNLSASRPQDRQFILSSKKLLLSDSGFYLCAWRPPGTGYGYGYTFGSGTRLTVV.

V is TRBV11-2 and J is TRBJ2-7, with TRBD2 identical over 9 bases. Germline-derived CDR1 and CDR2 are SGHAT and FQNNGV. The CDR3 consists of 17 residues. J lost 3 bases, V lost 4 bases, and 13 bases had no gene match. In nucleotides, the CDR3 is TGTGCCAGCAGCTCCTCGGATGGGACTAGCTTAATCTACGAGCAGTACTTC. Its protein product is CASSSSDGTSLIYEQYF.

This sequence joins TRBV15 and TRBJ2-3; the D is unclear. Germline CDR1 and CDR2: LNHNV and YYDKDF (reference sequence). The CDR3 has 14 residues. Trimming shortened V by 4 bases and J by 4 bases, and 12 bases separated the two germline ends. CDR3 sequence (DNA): TGTGCCACCAGCACCGGGTCGGTCCCAGATACGCAGTATTTT. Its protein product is CATSTGSVPDTQYF.

As DNA, the CDR3 is TGTGCCAGCAGCTTAGCCGGGGACAGTTCTGGTTCCTATGGCTACACCTTC. Protein sequence: CASSLAGDSSGSYGYTF. The V and J genes are TRBV7-2 and TRBJ1-2, with 7 nucleotides matching TRBD1. The germline V gene has CDR1 SGHTA and CDR2 FQGNSA. V dropped 0 bases and J dropped 4; count of bases not matched to a gene: 11. CDR3 size: 17 residues.

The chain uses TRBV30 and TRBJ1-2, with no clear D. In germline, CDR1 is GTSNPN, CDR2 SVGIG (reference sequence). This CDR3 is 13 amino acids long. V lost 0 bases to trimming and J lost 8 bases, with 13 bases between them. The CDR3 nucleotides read TGTGCCTGGAGTGTACAAGGACTCGGGGGCTACACCTTC. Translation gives CAWSVQGLGGYTF.

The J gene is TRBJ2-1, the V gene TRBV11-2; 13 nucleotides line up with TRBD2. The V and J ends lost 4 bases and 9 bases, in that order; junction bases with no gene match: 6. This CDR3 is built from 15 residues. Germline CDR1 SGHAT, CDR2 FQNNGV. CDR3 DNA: TGTGCCAGCAGCTCCGGACTAGCGGGAGCCCTTGAGCAGTTCTTC. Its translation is CASSSGLAGALEQFF.

The CDR3 DNA reads as TGTGCCAGCAGTGAAGGGACAGGGGGGACTGAAGCTTTCTTT. The encoded protein is CASSEGTGGTEAFF. The chain recombines TRBV6-1 with TRBJ1-1; 10 bases agree with TRBD1. Unmatched junction bases numbered 1, after V lost 1 base and J lost 5 bases. The germline V gene has CDR1 MNHNS and CDR2 SASEGT. CDR3 length: 14 amino acids.

DNA for the CDR3: TGTGCCAGCAGTCTGACAGTGAACTATGGCTACACCTTC. It yields the protein CASSLTVNYGYTF. The chain uses TRBV27 and TRBJ1-2; D might be TRBD1 (5 bases). Deletions cut 5 bases from V and 2 bases from J, with 9 bases between. The CDR3 sequence is 13 residues long. Germline lookup yields CDR1 MNHEY and CDR2 SMNVEV (reference sequence).

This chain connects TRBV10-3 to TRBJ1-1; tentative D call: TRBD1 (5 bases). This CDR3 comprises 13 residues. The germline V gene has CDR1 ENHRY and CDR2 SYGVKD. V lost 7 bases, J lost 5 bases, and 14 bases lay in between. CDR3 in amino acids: CAITGGTRTEAFF. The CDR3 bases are TGTGCCATCACGGGCGGGACTCGGACTGAAGCTTTCTTT.

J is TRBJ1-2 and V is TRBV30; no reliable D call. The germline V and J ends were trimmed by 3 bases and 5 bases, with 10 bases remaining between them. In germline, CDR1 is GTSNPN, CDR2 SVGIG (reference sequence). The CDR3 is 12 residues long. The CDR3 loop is CAWSGGEYGYTF. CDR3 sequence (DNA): TGTGCCTGGAGCGGAGGTGAATATGGCTACACCTTC.

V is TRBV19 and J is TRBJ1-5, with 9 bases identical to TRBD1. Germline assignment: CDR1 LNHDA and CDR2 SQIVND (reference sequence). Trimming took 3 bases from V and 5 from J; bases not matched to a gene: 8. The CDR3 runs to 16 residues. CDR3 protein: CASSIRPTGGDQPQHF. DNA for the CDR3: TGTGCCAGTAGTATTCGCCCGACAGGGGGGGATCAGCCCCAGCATTTT.

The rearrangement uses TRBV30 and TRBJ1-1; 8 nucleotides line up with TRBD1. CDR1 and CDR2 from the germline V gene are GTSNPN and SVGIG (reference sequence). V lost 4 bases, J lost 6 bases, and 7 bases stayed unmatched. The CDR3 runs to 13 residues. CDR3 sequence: CAWTLGQGPEAFF. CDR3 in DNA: TGTGCCTGGACTCTCGGACAGGGCCCTGAAGCTTTCTTT.

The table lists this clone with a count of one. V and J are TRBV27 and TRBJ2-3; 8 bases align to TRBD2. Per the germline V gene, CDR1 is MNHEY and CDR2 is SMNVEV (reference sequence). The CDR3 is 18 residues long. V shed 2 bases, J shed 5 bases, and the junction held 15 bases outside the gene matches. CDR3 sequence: CASSLSAQGAGAGDTQYF. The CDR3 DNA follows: TGTGCCAGCAGTTTAAGCGCCCAGGGAGCGGGGGCTGGAGATACGCAGTATTTT.

The DNA of the CDR3 is TGTGCCAGCAGTTTAAAGACTAGCGGCTACGAGCAGTACTTC. Protein sequence: CASSLKTSGYEQYF. The chain recombines TRBV27 with TRBJ2-7; the match to TRBD2 covers 9 bases. The CDR3 contains 14 residues. Germline-derived CDR1 and CDR2 are MNHEY and SMNVEV (reference sequence). With 2 bases clipped from V and 3 bases from J, the junction kept 2 bases outside the gene matches.